This T cell receptor (beta chain) was recovered during a study of CD8+ T cells in alopecia areata. As for the study in general: Treated patients were given oral tofacitinib, which was dosed at 5 to 10 mg twice daily.

RNA, once extracted, was reverse transcribed into cDNA for use as the sequencing template. Measured with immunoSEQ multiplex PCR; TCRdb has only the in-frame clones, and not every one. This table has approximately 170,000 clones, around three fifths appearing once. To note about this clone: Its antigen remains unknown.

Noted treatment: oral pan-JAK inhibitor, 5-10 mg twice daily. Punch biopsies of lesional scalp, plus peripheral blood, were taken from alopecia areata patients. This CDR3 has 15 residues. Germline V CDR1 and CDR2: LNHDA, SQIVND (reference sequence). Trimming removed 4 bases from V and 7 bases from J, with 19 bases in between. General study results and limits: It was lesional scalp, especially alopecia totalis/universalis, that showed higher clonality than normal scalp. The study found tofacitinib significantly decreased scalp clonality and expanded CD8+ clones among the top 100.

The TCR was taken from a human donor with alopecia areata. The chain links TRBV19 to TRBJ1-2; no firm D call. The specimen comprised CD4+ T cells sorted from blood, sampled at week 24, from a patient treated with tofacitinib. Written as DNA, the CDR3 is TGTGCCAGTAGTAGGCATCGTTTACGTATTGGTGGCTACACCTTC. It encodes CASSRHRLRIGGYTF.